The rows below give T cell receptor beta chains drawn from one sample of a study of blood T cell repertoires in COVID-19. The data were produced by immunoSEQ multiplex PCR, yet TCRdb's version contains in-frame clones alone and is incomplete. The sample records 90,000 or so clones, 90% to 95% being singletons. Sequencing input: peripheral blood. These receptors originate from a human donor with active COVID-19. The donor label of this sample is uncertain. The CDR3 runs from the conserved cysteine through the conserved F or W. Each record gives: V gene, D gene, clone size, J gene, CDR3 DNA, CDR3 protein. The D gene is left open where the match is weak. Size is stated for part of the rows, as once, few or many counts, or as a class when the clone is expanded.

TRBV7-2	TRBD2	.	TRBJ2-5	TGTGCCAGCAGCTTAGCGCTAGCGGGGGGCCAAGAGACCCAGTACTTC	CASSLALAGGQETQYF
TRBV6-6	TRBD1	.	TRBJ2-2	TGTGCCAGCACTCACAGGGGGAACACCGGGGAGCTGTTTTTT	CASTHRGNTGELFF
TRBV6-6	.	.	TRBJ2-7	TGTGCCAGCAGTTATGACAGCTACGAGCAGTACTTC	CASSYDSYEQYF
TRBV6-5	TRBD1	.	TRBJ1-3	TGTGCCAGCAGTATACAGGGGAGCGCTGGAAACACCATATATTTT	CASSIQGSAGNTIYF
TRBV5-1	TRBD1	.	TRBJ1-6	TGCGCCAGCAGCGGGACAGGGGAGAATTCACCCCTCCACTTT	CASSGTGENSPLHF
TRBV19	TRBD1	.	TRBJ2-2	TGTGCCAGTAGTATCCGACAGGGGGCCCGCACCGGGGAGCTGTTTTTT	CASSIRQGARTGELFF
TRBV5-1	.	.	TRBJ1-1	TGCGCCAGCAGCATTGACGGGGGGGAAGCTTTCTTT	CASSIDGGEAFF
TRBV20-1	.	.	TRBJ2-1	TGCAGTGCTAGTTTTTTGGGGCCCTACAATGAGCAGTTCTTC	CSASFLGPYNEQFF
TRBV25-1	.	once	TRBJ2-7	TGTGCCAGCAGTGCCCAAGCCGACGAGCAGTACTTC	CASSAQADEQYF
TRBV7-9	TRBD1	.	TRBJ1-2	TGTGCCAGCAGCCCAGAGACCGGGACAGGGAACTATGGCTACACCTTC	CASSPETGTGNYGYTF
TRBV5-4	.	.	TRBJ1-6	TGTGCCACCCGGGGGGGCAGCTATAATTCACCCCTCCACTTT	CATRGGSYNSPLHF
TRBV10-2	.	.	TRBJ2-7	TGCGCCAGCAGTGAGAACAGCGGAGGTTCCTACGAGCAGTACTTC	CASSENSGGSYEQYF
TRBV13	.	.	TRBJ2-6	TGTGCCAGTACGGGTTCTGGGGCCAACGTCCTGACTTTC	CASTGSGANVLTF
TRBV5-4	TRBD1	.	TRBJ2-5	TGTGCCAGCAGCTCAGGGACAGGGCAAGAGACCCAGTACTTC	CASSSGTGQETQYF
TRBV6-2/TRBV6-3	.	.	TRBJ1-4	TGTGCCAGCAGTTACGACCCTGAGGAAGGAAAACTGTTTTTT	CASSYDPEEGKLFF
TRBV7-6	TRBD1	.	TRBJ1-1	TGTGCCAGCAGCTACCGGGACAGCAACATGAACACTGAAGCTTTCTTT	CASSYRDSNMNTEAFF
TRBV5-4	.	.	TRBJ2-1	TGTGCCAGCAGCTTTGGGAGCAACAATGAGCAGTTCTTC	CASSFGSNNEQFF
TRBV4-1	.	.	TRBJ2-7	TGCGCCAGCAGCCAAACTATGAGCGGAGACGGTTACGAGCAGTACTTC	CASSQTMSGDGYEQYF
TRBV3-1/TRBV3-2	TRBD2	.	TRBJ2-3	TGTGCCAGCAGCCAAGATCCTAGCGGGGGTAGGGATACGCAGTATTTT	CASSQDPSGGRDTQYF
TRBV5-1	.	.	TRBJ2-2	TGCGCCAGCAGCTTGGTAGTTCCGGACACCGGGGAGCTGTTTTTT	CASSLVVPDTGELFF
TRBV4-2	TRBD2	.	TRBJ2-7	TGTGCCAGCAGCCAAGATGGCGGACTAGCGGGGGGAAAGAACGAGCAGTACTTC	CASSQDGGLAGGKNEQYF
TRBV9	TRBD1	.	TRBJ1-5	TGTGCCAGCAGCGCGACAGGGGGAAATCAGCCCCAGCATTTT	CASSATGGNQPQHF
TRBV5-6	.	.	TRBJ2-2	TGTGCCAGCAGCTCGAACCGGGTTACCGGGGAGCTGTTTTTT	CASSSNRVTGELFF